This TCR beta chain was captured by sequencing in a study of blood T cell repertoires in COVID-19. On the study more broadly: PBMCs, B-cell-depleted T cells, or T cells provided the cDNA or gDNA that made up the material.

Original methodology: Nucleated cell number was recorded as an estimate derived from reference gene primer amplification. Measured with immunoSEQ multiplex PCR; TCRdb has only the in-frame clones, and not every one. That table supplies the V and J calls and clone size; D and trimming were determined from the DNA. The repertoire holds roughly 87,000 clones, 89% seen once, with about 5.2% in the top ten. CDR1 and CDR2 from the germline V gene are KGHDR and SFDVKD. This CDR3 is built from 17 residues. Trimming removed 5 bases from V and 6 bases from J; junction bases left unmatched: 14. V gene TRBV24-1 combines with J gene TRBJ2-3; 9 bases are a match to TRBD1. The TCR sequence derives from a woman older than 75 with active COVID-19. Sequences were obtained from peripheral blood. In nucleotides, the CDR3 is TGTGCCACCAGTGCGGACGCGGGGACAGGGATTTCCGATACGCAGTATTTT. Translating it yields CATSADAGTGISDTQYF.